This entry features one T cell receptor beta chain sequence. The antigen is not known. Trimming removed 7 bases from V and 4 bases from J; junction bases left unmatched: 19. The CDR3 has 18 amino acids. Looked up from germline, CDR1 is MDHEN and CDR2 is SYDVKM. Libraries were prepared by immunoSEQ multiplex PCR; TCRdb keeps only in-frame clonotypes and omits some of them. The table records some 130,000 clones, approximately 90% of them present only once. This sample is part of a study of T cell responses to AZD1222 COVID-19 vaccine. Study-wide background: Second-dose schedules of about 4 or about 12 weeks were combined.

Findings of the study overall: Spike-specific TCR breadth rose after two AZD1222 doses, and depth rose as well. The study sampled repertoires only after the peak T cell response.

This sequence was found in an adult in good health. V and J are TRBV28 and TRBJ1-5; 7 bases fit TRBD1. Sequences were derived from peripheral blood, sampled on day 0 of AZD1222 vaccination. In nucleotides, the CDR3 is TGTGCCAGCACCTATCTCCAGGGGGTAAGCATCCGTAATCAGCCCCAGCATTTT. Translating it yields CASTYLQGVSIRNQPQHF.